Sequencing of this T cell receptor beta chain was carried out in a study of T cells in Graves' hyperthyroidism and ophthalmopathy. The overall study: Upon initial diagnosis and before any treatment, peripheral blood was collected. Study conclusions and caveats: The model identified upcoming ophthalmopathy a median about six months ahead of onset.

On this clonotype: Its antigen is unknown.

The germline V gene encodes CDR1 MDHEN and CDR2 SYDVKM. The V segment lost 7 bases and the J segment 7 bases; nucleotides outside the gene matches: 13. The length of the CDR3 is 16 residues. Amplified TCR beta CDR3 regions derived from RNA transcripts. TCR CDR3 regions were first amplified by RT-PCR with HTBI primers. MiXCR, applied by TCRdb to the multiplex PCR reads, yields one record per CDR3 protein. The table shows a few hundred thousand distinct CDR3 sequences, with roughly 18% occurring only once. Sample: blood. This TCR was recovered from a man over 45 with Graves' ophthalmopathy. The chain carries TRBV28 and TRBJ1-6, with 7 bases matching TRBD1. CDR3 DNA sequence: TGTGCCAGCATCTCACCTCATGACAGGGCCAATTCACCCCTCCACTTT. It codes for CASISPHDRANSPLHF.